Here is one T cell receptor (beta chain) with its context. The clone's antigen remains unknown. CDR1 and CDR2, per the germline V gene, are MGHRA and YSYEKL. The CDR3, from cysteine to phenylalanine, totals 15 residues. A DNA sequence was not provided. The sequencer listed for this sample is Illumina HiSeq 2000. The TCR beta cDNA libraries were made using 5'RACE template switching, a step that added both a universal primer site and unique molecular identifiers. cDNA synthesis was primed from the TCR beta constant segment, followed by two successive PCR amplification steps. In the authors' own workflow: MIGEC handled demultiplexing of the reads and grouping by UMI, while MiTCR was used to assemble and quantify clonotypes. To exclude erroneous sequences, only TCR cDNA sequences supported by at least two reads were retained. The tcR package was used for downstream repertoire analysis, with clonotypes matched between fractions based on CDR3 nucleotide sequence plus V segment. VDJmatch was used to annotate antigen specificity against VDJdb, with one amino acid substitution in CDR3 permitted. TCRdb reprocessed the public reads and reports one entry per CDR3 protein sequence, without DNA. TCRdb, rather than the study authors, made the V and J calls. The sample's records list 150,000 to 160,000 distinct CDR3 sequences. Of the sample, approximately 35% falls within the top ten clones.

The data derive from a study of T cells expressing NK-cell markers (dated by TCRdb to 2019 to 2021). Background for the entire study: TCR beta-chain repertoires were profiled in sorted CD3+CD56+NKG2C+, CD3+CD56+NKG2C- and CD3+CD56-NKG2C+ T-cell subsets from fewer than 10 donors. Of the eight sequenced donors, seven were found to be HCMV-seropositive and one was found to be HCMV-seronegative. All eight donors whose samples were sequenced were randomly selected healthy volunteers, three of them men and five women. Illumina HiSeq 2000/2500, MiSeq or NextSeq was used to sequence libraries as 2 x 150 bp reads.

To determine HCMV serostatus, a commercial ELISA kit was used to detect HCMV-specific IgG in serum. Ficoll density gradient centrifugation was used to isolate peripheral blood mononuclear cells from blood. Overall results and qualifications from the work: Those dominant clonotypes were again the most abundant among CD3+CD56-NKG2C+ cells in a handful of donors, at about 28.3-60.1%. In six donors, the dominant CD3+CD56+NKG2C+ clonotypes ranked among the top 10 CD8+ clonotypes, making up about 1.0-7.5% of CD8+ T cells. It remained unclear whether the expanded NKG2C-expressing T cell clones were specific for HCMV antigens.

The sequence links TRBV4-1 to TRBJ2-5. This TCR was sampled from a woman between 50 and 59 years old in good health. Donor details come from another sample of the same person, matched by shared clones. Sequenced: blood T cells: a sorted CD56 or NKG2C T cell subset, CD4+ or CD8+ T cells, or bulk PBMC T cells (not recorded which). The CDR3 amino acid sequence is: CASSQSIGTEETQYF.